This TCR beta chain emerged from a study of vaccination and CD4 T cells after COVID-19. Study-wide findings and caveats: Early post-infection timepoints were missing, and relatively few convalescent patients were studied.

The germline V gene encodes CDR1 MNHEY and CDR2 SVGEGT. The CDR3 loop spans 14 amino acids. V lost 0 bases to trimming and J lost 8 bases, with 11 bases between them. Points on this clonotype: The antigen is undetermined.

Sequencing of DNA taken from cultured CD4+ T cells relied on the Oncomine TCR Beta short-read assay. TCRdb reprocessed the PCR reads with MiXCR, giving one entry per CDR3 protein. The data hold around 15,000 distinct CDR3 sequences, with about four fifths observed a single time. Sample treatment: approximately 11-day PBMC culture with coronavirus spike peptide pools or control peptides (ViraFEST assay). With 8.5 to 10 ug/ml peptide pools and around 9.6 IU/ml IL-2, PBMCs were cultured at about 2 million per well. Sequenced material: CD4+ T cells from blood, cultured in vitro. This chain connects TRBV6-2 or TRBV6-3 to TRBJ2-1, with D uncertain. The sequence derives from a human donor who had recovered from COVID-19. The CDR3 is CASSYSRGADEQFF. CDR3 nucleotide sequence: TGTGCCAGCAGTTACTCGAGAGGTGCGGATGAGCAGTTCTTC.